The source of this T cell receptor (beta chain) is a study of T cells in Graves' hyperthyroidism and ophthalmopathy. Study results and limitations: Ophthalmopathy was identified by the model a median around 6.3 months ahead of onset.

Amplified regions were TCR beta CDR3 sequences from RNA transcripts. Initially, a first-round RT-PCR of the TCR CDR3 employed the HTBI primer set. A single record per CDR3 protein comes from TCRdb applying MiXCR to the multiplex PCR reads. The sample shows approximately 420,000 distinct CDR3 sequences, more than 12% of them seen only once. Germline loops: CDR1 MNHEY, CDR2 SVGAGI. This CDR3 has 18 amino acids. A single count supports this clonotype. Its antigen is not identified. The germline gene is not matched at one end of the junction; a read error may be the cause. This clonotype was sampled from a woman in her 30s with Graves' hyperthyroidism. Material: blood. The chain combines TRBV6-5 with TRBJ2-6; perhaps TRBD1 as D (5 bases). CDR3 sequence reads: CASSYDRVTSSGANALTF. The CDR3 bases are TGTGCCAGCAGTTACGACAGAGTAACCTCCTCTGGGGCCAACGCCCTGACTTTC.